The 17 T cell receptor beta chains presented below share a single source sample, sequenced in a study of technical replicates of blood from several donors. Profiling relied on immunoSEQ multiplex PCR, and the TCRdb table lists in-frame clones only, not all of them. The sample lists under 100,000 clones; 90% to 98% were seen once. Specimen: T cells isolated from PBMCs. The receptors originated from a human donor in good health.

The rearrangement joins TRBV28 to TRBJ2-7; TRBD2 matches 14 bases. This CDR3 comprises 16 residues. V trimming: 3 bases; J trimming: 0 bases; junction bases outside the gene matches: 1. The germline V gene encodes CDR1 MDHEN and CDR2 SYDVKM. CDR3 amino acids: CASSLGTSGSSYEQYF. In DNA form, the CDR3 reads TGTGCCAGCAGTTTGGGGACTAGCGGGAGCTCCTACGAGCAGTACTTC.

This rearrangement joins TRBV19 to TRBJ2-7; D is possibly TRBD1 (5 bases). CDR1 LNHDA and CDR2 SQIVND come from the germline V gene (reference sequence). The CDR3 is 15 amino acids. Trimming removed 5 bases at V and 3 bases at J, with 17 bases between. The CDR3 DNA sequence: TGTGCCAGTAGTCACACAGGAGAGTTGGTCTACGAGCAGTACTTC. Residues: CASSHTGELVYEQYF.

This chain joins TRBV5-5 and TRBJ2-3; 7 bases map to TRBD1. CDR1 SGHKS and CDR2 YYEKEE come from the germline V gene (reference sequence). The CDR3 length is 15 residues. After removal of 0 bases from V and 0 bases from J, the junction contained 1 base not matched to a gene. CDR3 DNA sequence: TGTGCCAGCAGCTTGGGAGGGGGCAGCACAGATACGCAGTATTTT. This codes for CASSLGGGSTDTQYF.

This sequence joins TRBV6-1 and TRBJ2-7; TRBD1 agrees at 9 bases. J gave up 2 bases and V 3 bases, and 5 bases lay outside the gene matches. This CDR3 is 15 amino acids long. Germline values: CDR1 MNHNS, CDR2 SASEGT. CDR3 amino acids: CASSDGTGYPYEQYF. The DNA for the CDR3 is TGTGCCAGCAGTGACGGGACAGGGTACCCCTACGAGCAGTACTTC.

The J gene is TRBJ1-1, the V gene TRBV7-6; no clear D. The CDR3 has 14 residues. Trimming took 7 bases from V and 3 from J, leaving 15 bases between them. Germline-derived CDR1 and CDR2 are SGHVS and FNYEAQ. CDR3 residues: CASTPRQFDTEAFF. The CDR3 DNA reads TGTGCCAGCACCCCGAGGCAGTTTGACACTGAAGCTTTCTTT.

In DNA form, the CDR3 reads TGCGCCAGTTCCCAGGGACTGGGCAATCAGCCCCAGCATTTT. Encoded protein: CASSQGLGNQPQHF. The chain joins TRBV10-2 to TRBJ1-5, with a weak D call TRBD1 (5 bases). Germline CDR1 and CDR2: WSHSY and SAAADI. The CDR3 contains 14 residues. Between the trimmed V and J ends, which lost 9 bases and 2 bases, there was a span of 14 bases.

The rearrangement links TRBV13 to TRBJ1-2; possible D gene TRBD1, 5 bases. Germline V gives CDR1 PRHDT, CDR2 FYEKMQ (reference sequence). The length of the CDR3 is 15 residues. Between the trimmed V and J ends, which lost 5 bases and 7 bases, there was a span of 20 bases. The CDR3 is CASSLAGWQGSGYTF. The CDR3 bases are TGTGCCAGCAGCCTAGCAGGTTGGCAGGGCAGTGGCTACACCTTC.

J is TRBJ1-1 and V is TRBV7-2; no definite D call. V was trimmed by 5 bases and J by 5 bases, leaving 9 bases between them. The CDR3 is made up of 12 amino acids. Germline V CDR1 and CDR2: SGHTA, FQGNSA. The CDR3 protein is CASSLYRTEAFF. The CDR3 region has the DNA TGTGCCAGCAGCCTTTATCGTACTGAAGCTTTCTTT.

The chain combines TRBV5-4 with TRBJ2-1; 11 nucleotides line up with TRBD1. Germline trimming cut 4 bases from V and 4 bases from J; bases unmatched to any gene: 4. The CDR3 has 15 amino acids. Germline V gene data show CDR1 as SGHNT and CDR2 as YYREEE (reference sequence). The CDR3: CASSVWDRGYNEQFF. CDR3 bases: TGTGCCAGCAGCGTATGGGACAGGGGGTACAATGAGCAGTTCTTC.

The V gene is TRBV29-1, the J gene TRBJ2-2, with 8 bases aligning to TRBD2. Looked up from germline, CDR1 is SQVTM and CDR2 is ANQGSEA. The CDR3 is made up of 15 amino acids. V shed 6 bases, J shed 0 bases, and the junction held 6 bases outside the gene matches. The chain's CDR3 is CSVLTSDPNTGELFF. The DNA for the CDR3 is TGCAGCGTCCTGACTAGCGATCCGAACACCGGGGAGCTGTTTTTT.

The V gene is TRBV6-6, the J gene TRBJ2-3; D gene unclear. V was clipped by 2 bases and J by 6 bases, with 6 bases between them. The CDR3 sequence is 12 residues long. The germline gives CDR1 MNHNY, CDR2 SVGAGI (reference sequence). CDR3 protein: CASSYLADTQYF. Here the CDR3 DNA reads TGTGCCAGCAGTTACCTTGCGGATACGCAGTATTTT.

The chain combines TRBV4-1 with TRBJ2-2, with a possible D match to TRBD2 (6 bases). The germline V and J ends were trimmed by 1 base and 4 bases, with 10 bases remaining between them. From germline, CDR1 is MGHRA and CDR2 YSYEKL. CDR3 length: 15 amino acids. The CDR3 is CASSQGGVATGELFF. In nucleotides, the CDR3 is TGCGCCAGCAGCCAAGGGGGGGTGGCCACCGGGGAGCTGTTTTTT.

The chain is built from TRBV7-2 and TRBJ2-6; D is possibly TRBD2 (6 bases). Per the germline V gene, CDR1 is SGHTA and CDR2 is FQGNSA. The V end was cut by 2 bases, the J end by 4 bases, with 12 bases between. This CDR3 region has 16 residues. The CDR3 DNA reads TGTGCCAGCAGCTTATTCGGGGGATCCGGGGCCAACGTCCTGACTTTC. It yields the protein CASSLFGGSGANVLTF. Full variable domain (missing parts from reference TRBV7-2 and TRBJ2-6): GAGVSQSPSNKVTEKGKDVELRCDPISGHTALYWYRQSLGQGLEFLIYFQGNSAPDKSGLPSDRFSAERTGGSVSTLTIQRTQQEDSAVYLCASSLFGGSGANVLTFGAGSRLTVL.

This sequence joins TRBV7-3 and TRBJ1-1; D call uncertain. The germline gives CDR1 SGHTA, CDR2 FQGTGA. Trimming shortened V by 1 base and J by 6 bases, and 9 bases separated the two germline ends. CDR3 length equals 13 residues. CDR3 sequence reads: CASSLNSGAEAFF. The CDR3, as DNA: TGTGCCAGCAGCTTAAACTCCGGGGCTGAAGCTTTCTTT.

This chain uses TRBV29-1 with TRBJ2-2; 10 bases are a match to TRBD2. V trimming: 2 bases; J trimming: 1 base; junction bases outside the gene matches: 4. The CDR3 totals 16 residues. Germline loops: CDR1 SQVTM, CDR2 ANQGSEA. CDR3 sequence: CSVELRLAGNTGELFF. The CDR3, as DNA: TGCAGCGTTGAACTCCGACTAGCGGGGAACACCGGGGAGCTGTTTTTT.

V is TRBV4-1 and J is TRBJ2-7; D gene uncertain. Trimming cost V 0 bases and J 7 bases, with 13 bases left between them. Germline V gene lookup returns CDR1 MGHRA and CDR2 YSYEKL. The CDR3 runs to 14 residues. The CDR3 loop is CASSQETVPLEQYF. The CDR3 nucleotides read TGCGCCAGCAGCCAAGAAACTGTCCCTTTGGAGCAGTACTTC.

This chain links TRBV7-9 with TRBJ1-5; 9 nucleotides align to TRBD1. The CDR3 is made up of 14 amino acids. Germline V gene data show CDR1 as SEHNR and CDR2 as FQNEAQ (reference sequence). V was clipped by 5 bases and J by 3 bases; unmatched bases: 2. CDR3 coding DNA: TGTGCCAGCAGCGAACAGGGGGCCAATCAGCCCCAGCATTTT. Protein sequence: CASSEQGANQPQHF.